The 28 T cell receptor beta chains listed next were all sequenced from one sample in a study of beta chain features in type 1 diabetes. Study-level results: The study found moderately but significantly shorter TCRB CDR3s in all four CD4+ subsets of Type 1 diabetes patients.

Reverse transcription of all isolated RNA meant that expressed TCRB transcripts were sequenced. Sequenced by immunoSEQ multiplex PCR; TCRdb stores in-frame clones only, minus some. The data contain around 250,000 clones, more than 13% of them singletons. What these receptors recognize is not known. The sample consisted of naive CD4+ T cells from blood. Receptor source: a man younger than 40 with type 1 diabetes.

The CDR3 DNA follows: TGTGCCAGCAGCTTGATACAGGACATGAACACTGAAGCTTTCTTT. It encodes CASSLIQDMNTEAFF. The chain links TRBV7-8 to TRBJ1-1, with D possibly TRBD1 on 5 matching bases. V lost 3 bases to trimming and J lost 0 bases, with 11 bases between them. Germline V lookup: CDR1 SGHVS, CDR2 FQNEAQ. The CDR3 length is 15 residues.

The table lists this clone with a few counts. This sequence joins TRBV30 and TRBJ1-5; possible D gene TRBD1, 5 bases. V dropped 2 bases and J dropped 5 bases, with 16 bases sitting between them. This CDR3 contains 15 residues. Germline CDR1 reads GTSNPN; CDR2 reads SVGIG (reference sequence). Here the CDR3 DNA reads TGTGCCTGGAGTAAGTCCGCCAAAGGGGATCAGCCCCAGCATTTT. This translates into CAWSKSAKGDQPQHF. Filled out from reference TRBV30 and TRBJ1-5, the complete variable domain reads SQTIHQWPATLVQPVGSPLSLECTVEGTSNPNLYWYRQAAGRGLQLLFYSVGIGQISSEVPQNLSASRPQDRQFILSSKKLLLSDSGFYLCAWSKSAKGDQPQHFGDGTRLSIL.

This clone was seen a few times. The chain joins TRBV30 to TRBJ1-5; no definite D call. Germline V gene data show CDR1 as GTSNPN and CDR2 as SVGIG (reference sequence). The V end lost 0 bases, the J end lost 1 base, and 7 bases lay between the germline ends. The CDR3 runs 14 residues. The CDR3 sequence: CAWSVLSSNQPQHF. Here the CDR3 DNA reads TGTGCCTGGAGTGTACTCTCCAGCAATCAGCCCCAGCATTTT. The variable domain in full, completed from reference TRBV30 and TRBJ1-5, reads SQTIHQWPATLVQPVGSPLSLECTVEGTSNPNLYWYRQAAGRGLQLLFYSVGIGQISSEVPQNLSASRPQDRQFILSSKKLLLSDSGFYLCAWSVLSSNQPQHFGDGTRLSIL.

This clone was seen only a few times. This chain uses TRBV30 with TRBJ2-3; tentatively, D is TRBD2 (6 bases). The CDR3 length is 17 residues. Deletions cut 4 bases from V and 0 bases from J, with 20 bases between. Germline CDR1 is GTSNPN and CDR2 is SVGIG (reference sequence). CDR3 nucleotide sequence: TGTGCCTGGAAGTGGCGGGAACGACATCATAGCACAGATACGCAGTATTTT. Its protein is CAWKWRERHHSTDTQYF.

In its sample, this clone was seen a few times. The V gene is TRBV7-8, the J gene TRBJ2-1, with D tentatively TRBD2 (5 bases). V lost 1 base to trimming and J lost 2 bases, with 9 bases between them. This CDR3 has 15 amino acids. Germline V gives CDR1 SGHVS, CDR2 FQNEAQ. Here the CDR3 DNA reads TGTGCCAGCAGCTTAGACGGGGTTGCCTACAATGAGCAGTTCTTC. This codes for CASSLDGVAYNEQFF.

The chain combines TRBV7-9 with TRBJ2-1, with no clear D. Germline values: CDR1 SEHNR, CDR2 FQNEAQ (reference sequence). The V and J ends lost 6 bases and 3 bases respectively, with 6 bases between them. The CDR3 has 12 residues. CDR3 loop: CASSPYYNEQFF. CDR3 in DNA: TGTGCCAGCAGTCCCTACTACAATGAGCAGTTCTTC.

The chain combines TRBV13 with TRBJ2-7, with D perhaps TRBD2 (7 bases). Trimming pared 5 bases from V and 9 bases from J, leaving 14 bases between. The germline V gene has CDR1 PRHDT and CDR2 FYEKMQ (reference sequence). The CDR3 is 12 residues long. CDR3 DNA sequence: TGTGCCAGCAGCCCGCTTAGGGGGGGGCAGTACTTC. Amino acids: CASSPLRGGQYF.

The chain combines TRBV5-4 with TRBJ1-5, with a weak D call TRBD1 (5 bases). The CDR3 length is 15 residues. V lost 5 bases to trimming and J lost 5 bases, with 17 bases between them. Germline CDR1 reads SGHNT; CDR2 reads YYREEE (reference sequence). CDR3 residues: CASSQDGRGDQPQHF. CDR3 sequence (DNA): TGTGCCAGCAGTCAGGACGGACGGGGGGATCAGCCCCAGCATTTT. Together with reference TRBV5-4 and TRBJ1-5, the CDR3 gives the full variable domain: ETGVTQSPTHLIKTRGQQVTLRCSSQSGHNTVSWYQQALGQGPQFIFQYYREEENGRGNFPPRFSGLQFPNYSSELNVNALELDDSALYLCASSQDGRGDQPQHFGDGTRLSIL.

CDR3 region: CASSARTGGDGYTF. As DNA, the CDR3 is TGTGCCAGCAGCGCACGGACAGGGGGGGATGGCTACACCTTC. The gene calls are TRBV7-2 and TRBJ1-2; 10 bases agree with TRBD1. V shed 5 bases, J shed 6 bases, and the junction held 6 bases outside the gene matches. The CDR3 extends over 14 amino acids. Germline values: CDR1 SGHTA, CDR2 FQGNSA.

This chain joins TRBV28 and TRBJ2-1, with TRBD2 as a possible D gene (5 bases). V was cut by 8 bases and J by 7 bases, with 24 bases left in between. CDR3 length: 16 residues. CDR1 is MDHEN and CDR2 is SYDVKM in the germline V gene. The CDR3 region has the DNA TGTGCCAGCGGGAGTGCCCAAGACCCGAGGGCTAATGAGCAGTTCTTC. Translating gives CASGSAQDPRANEQFF.

The chain employs TRBV10-3 and TRBJ2-3; TRBD1 aligns across 7 bases. Germline V gene sequence: CDR1 ENHRY, CDR2 SYGVKD. J was trimmed by 0 bases and V by 6 bases; bases with no gene match: 6. The CDR3 sequence is 15 residues long. DNA for the CDR3: TGTGCCATCAGCCCCCGGGGACAGAGCACAGATACGCAGTATTTT. This sequence encodes CAISPRGQSTDTQYF.

This clone occurred a few times. This rearrangement joins TRBV9 to TRBJ2-1, with 12 bases lining up with TRBD2. The CDR3 has 18 residues. After removal of 4 bases from V and 10 bases from J, the junction contained 18 bases not matched to a gene. The germline V gene encodes CDR1 SGDLS and CDR2 YYNGEE. CDR3 nucleotides: TGTGCCAGCAGCCCGACTAGCGGGAGCCGCCCGCGCATTGAGGAGCAGTTCTTC. Amino acid sequence: CASSPTSGSRPRIEEQFF.

This clone was seen a handful of times. The chain carries TRBV19 and TRBJ1-2, with D possibly matching TRBD1 (5 bases). The CDR3 is made up of 14 amino acids. Germline assignment: CDR1 LNHDA and CDR2 SQIVND (reference sequence). The V gene lost 0 bases and the J gene lost 11 bases, with 16 bases spanning the gap. This chain's CDR3 is CASSIDRGRRGYTF. CDR3 coding DNA: TGTGCCAGTAGTATAGATCGTGGTCGGAGGGGTTACACCTTC.

Only a few counts were recorded for this clone. The J gene is TRBJ2-3, the V gene TRBV5-4; D is possibly TRBD2 (5 bases). The CDR3 runs to 13 residues. V was pared by 7 bases and J by 0 bases, with 9 bases between. CDR1 and CDR2 (germline): SGHNT, YYREEE (reference sequence). CDR3: CASLAGSTDTQYF. The CDR3 coding sequence is TGTGCCAGCCTCGCGGGTAGCACAGATACGCAGTATTTT.

The chain has TRBV10-3 and TRBJ2-7; 7 nucleotides match TRBD2. The CDR3 sequence is 15 residues long. V shed 0 bases and J 0 bases; nucleotides not matched to a gene: 2. Germline assignment: CDR1 ENHRY and CDR2 SYGVKD. Here the CDR3 DNA reads TGTGCCATCAGTGAGTCTCGCGGGAGCTCCTACGAGCAGTACTTC. This gives the protein CAISESRGSSYEQYF.

V and J are TRBV6-6 and TRBJ1-1; D not resolved. The CDR3 is 14 residues long. The germline CDR1 and CDR2 sequences are MNHNY and SVGAGI (reference sequence). V was pared by 2 bases and J by 0 bases, with 7 bases between. The DNA of the CDR3 is TGTGCCAGCAGTTACGGTCAGTTGAACACTGAAGCTTTCTTT. This gives the protein CASSYGQLNTEAFF.

The chain links TRBV18 to TRBJ1-5; a possible D gene is TRBD1 (5 bases). This CDR3 comprises 15 residues. Germline values: CDR1 KGHSH, CDR2 LQKENI. V was shortened by 3 bases and J by 5 bases, with 14 bases between the two germline ends. Here the CDR3 DNA reads TGTGCCAGCTCACCGAGGCGTACGGGGGATCAGCCCCAGCATTTT. Translation gives CASSPRRTGDQPQHF.

This clone showed up just a few times. The chain employs TRBV29-1 and TRBJ2-1; 13 bases match TRBD2. The germline CDR1 and CDR2 sequences are SQVTM and ANQGSEA. This CDR3 comprises 14 residues. J was trimmed by 7 bases and V by 8 bases; bases with no gene match: 8. The CDR3 sequence is CSSGLAGVSNEQFF. In DNA form, the CDR3 reads TGCAGCTCCGGACTAGCGGGAGTGTCTAATGAGCAGTTCTTC.

The chain links TRBV5-1 to TRBJ2-1; TRBD2 agrees at 7 bases. Germline CDR1 reads SGHRS; CDR2 reads YFSETQ. Trimming removed 4 bases from V and 0 bases from J; junction bases left unmatched: 4. The CDR3 covers 15 residues. The CDR3 sequence is CASSRAGSSYNEQFF. In DNA, the CDR3 is TGCGCCAGCAGCCGAGCGGGGAGCTCCTACAATGAGCAGTTCTTC.

There are a few counts of this clone. The V gene is TRBV18, the J gene TRBJ1-4; tentatively, D is TRBD1 (5 bases). Germline V lookup: CDR1 KGHSH, CDR2 LQKENI. This CDR3 spans 13 amino acids. The V end lost 1 base, the J end lost 8 bases, and 8 bases lay between the germline ends. CDR3 nucleotide sequence: TGTGCCAGCTCACCACGGTCAGGGGAAAAACTGTTTTTT. This translates into CASSPRSGEKLFF.

The sample holds a few counts of this clone. The genes are TRBV9 and TRBJ2-3; 7 bases agree with TRBD1. This CDR3 spans 15 amino acids. CDR1 is SGDLS and CDR2 is YYNGEE in the germline V gene. V shed 0 bases and J 2 bases; nucleotides not matched to a gene: 3. The CDR3 bases are TGTGCCAGCAGCGTAGGGGGACAGATCACAGATACGCAGTATTTT. This gives the protein CASSVGGQITDTQYF.

The chain recombines TRBV7-3 with TRBJ1-3, with D tentatively TRBD1 (5 bases). Germline CDR1 SGHTA, CDR2 FQGTGA. The CDR3 is made up of 13 amino acids. V was trimmed by 5 bases and J by 3 bases, leaving 8 bases between them. The CDR3 DNA sequence: TGTGCCAGCAGCCGGGACTTTGGAAACACCATATATTTT. This gives the protein CASSRDFGNTIYF.

This chain links TRBV9 with TRBJ2-1; 11 nucleotides agree with TRBD2. V was pared by 4 bases and J by 2 bases, with 8 bases of the junction left unmatched. Germline V gene data show CDR1 as SGDLS and CDR2 as YYNGEE. This CDR3 has 17 amino acids. The CDR3 loop is CASSPGTSGHPYNEQFF. DNA for the CDR3: TGTGCCAGCAGCCCCGGGACTAGCGGACATCCCTACAATGAGCAGTTCTTC.

This clone has just a few counts. The rearrangement uses TRBV28 and TRBJ2-7, with 7 bases identical to TRBD1. Germline V gene data show CDR1 as MDHEN and CDR2 as SYDVKM. This CDR3 contains 14 residues. V lost 6 bases to trimming and J lost 2 bases; unmatched junction nucleotides: 7. The CDR3 DNA is TGTGCCAGCAGCCGAGACAGGGCGGCCTACGAGCAGTACTTC. As protein: CASSRDRAAYEQYF.

This clone was found a few times. The CDR3 DNA reads as TGTGCCAGCAGTCAACCGGGACAGGCCGTTAACTATGGCTACACCTTC. It codes for CASSQPGQAVNYGYTF. The V call is TRBV28, the J call TRBJ1-2; 8 nucleotides agree with TRBD1. The CDR3 has 16 amino acids. The V and J ends lost 5 bases and 1 base, in that order; junction bases with no gene match: 9. Per germline, CDR1 MDHEN and CDR2 SYDVKM.

This clone was found a few times. The sample contains more than one DNA sequence encoding this CDR3. The V call is TRBV6-4, the J call TRBJ2-3; no clear D. The CDR3 has 13 residues. Trimming cost V 2 bases and J 2 bases, with 5 bases left between them. Germline V gives CDR1 MRHNA, CDR2 SNTAGT. The CDR3 sequence is CASSDQSTDTQYF. CDR3 in DNA: TGTGCCAGCAGTGACCAGTCCACAGATACGCAGTATTTT.

The DNA for the CDR3 is TGTGCCAGCAGCTTGGTGAGGACAGGGAGTAATGAGCAGTTCTTC. Translation gives CASSLVRTGSNEQFF. This sequence joins TRBV5-6 and TRBJ2-1, with TRBD1 identical over 8 bases. The CDR3 is 15 residues long. Trimming cost V 0 bases and J 7 bases; bases outside gene matches: 6. Per the germline V gene, CDR1 is SGHDT and CDR2 is YYEEEE.

This clone came up a few times. The chain links TRBV9 to TRBJ2-3; no clear D gene. The CDR3 runs to 13 residues. V shed 2 bases and J shed 3 bases, with 7 bases lying between them. Germline V gives CDR1 SGDLS, CDR2 YYNGEE. CDR3 loop: CASSVFGTDTQYF. CDR3 DNA: TGTGCCAGCAGCGTGTTCGGGACAGATACGCAGTATTTT.